This section outlines one T cell receptor (beta chain) sequence together with its context. The ends were cut back, 6 bases at V and 3 bases at J, with 14 bases in the middle. The germline V gene encodes CDR1 LNHDA and CDR2 SQIVND (reference sequence). The CDR3 covers 14 residues. The sample is drawn from a study of control samples from healthy donors and cancer patients. Data came from immunoSEQ multiplex PCR; TCRdb stores just in-frame clones and leaves some out. This sample yields around 100,000 clones, of which around 88% are seen a single time; about 8% belongs to the top ten. The specimen sequenced was blood. This receptor was identified in a man aged 25 to 40 in good health. The gene calls are TRBV19 and TRBJ2-5; D may be TRBD2 (5 bases). CDR3 loop: CASSRRPHEETQYF. DNA of the CDR3: TGTGCCAGTAGCCGGAGGCCTCACGAAGAGACCCAGTACTTC.